Shown below are 14 T cell receptor beta chains from a single sample sequenced in a study of blood T cell repertoires in COVID-19. The table came from immunoSEQ multiplex PCR; TCRdb's copy has only in-frame clones and leaves some out. Altogether about 300,000 clones are present, 65% to 90% being singletons, with the ten largest covering about 4.1%. The sample consisted of PBMCs or T cells enriched from blood (not recorded which). The receptors derive from a young man who had recovered from COVID-19.

The chain combines TRBV12-3 or TRBV12-4 with TRBJ1-1; D ambiguous. The CDR3 is made up of 11 amino acids. V dropped 10 bases and J dropped 6 bases, with 12 bases sitting between them. CDR3 in amino acids: CATQFGAEAFF. The CDR3 DNA reads as TGTGCCACCCAGTTCGGGGCTGAAGCTTTCTTT.

This clone was seen just once. The V call is TRBV4-2, the J call TRBJ1-6; the D gene is possibly TRBD1 (5 bases). CDR3 length equals 16 residues. The V end was cut by 4 bases, the J end by 6 bases, with 16 bases between. Germline V CDR1 and CDR2: LGHNA, YNFKEQ. CDR3 bases: TGTGCCAGCAGCCTAAACCTGGGGCGAGGTAATTCACCCCTCCACTTT. Translation gives CASSLNLGRGNSPLHF.

In this sample, this clone turned up once. The V gene is TRBV10-1, the J gene TRBJ1-4; D not certain. The CDR3 runs 12 residues. Germline lookup yields CDR1 WNHNN and CDR2 SYGVQD (reference sequence). Trimming cost V 0 bases and J 6 bases, with 2 bases left between them. The CDR3 region is CASSESDEKLFF. The CDR3 nucleotides are TGCGCCAGCAGTGAGTCCGATGAAAAACTGTTTTTT.

The CDR3 sequence is CASSLGLGQETQYF. The CDR3 nucleotides are TGTGCCAGCAGCTTAGGACTTGGTCAAGAGACCCAGTACTTC. The chain joins TRBV7-6 to TRBJ2-5; D unclear. V was shortened by 1 base and J by 2 bases, with 8 bases between the two germline ends. This CDR3 is 14 amino acids long. Germline V gene data show CDR1 as SGHVS and CDR2 as FNYEAQ.

This chain joins TRBV2 and TRBJ2-7, with 8 bases aligning to TRBD2. CDR3 length: 16 amino acids. Per germline, CDR1 SNHLY and CDR2 FYNNEI. CDR3 protein: CHSGGVGDAGSYEQYF. The CDR3 DNA reads as TGTCACTCCGGGGGGGTAGGGGACGCCGGATCCTACGAGCAGTACTTC.

The DNA of the CDR3 is TGTGCCAGCAGCAAAAGCGGGGGGGTCACAGATACGCAGTATTTT. It yields the protein CASSKSGGVTDTQYF. This chain uses TRBV6-5 with TRBJ2-3; 10 bases are a match to TRBD2. J gave up 2 bases and V 6 bases, and 5 bases lay outside the gene matches. Germline lookup yields CDR1 MNHEY and CDR2 SVGAGI. The CDR3 sequence is 15 residues long.

In this sample, this clone turned up a few times. The chain combines TRBV29-1 with TRBJ1-4; the match to TRBD1 covers 7 bases. This CDR3 has 16 amino acids. After removal of 0 bases from V and 0 bases from J, the junction contained 4 bases not matched to a gene. Germline V gives CDR1 SQVTM, CDR2 ANQGSEA. CDR3 coding DNA: TGCAGCGTTGAAGATGGGACAGCTGCAACTAATGAAAAACTGTTTTTT. Translating gives CSVEDGTAATNEKLFF.

V usage is TRBV2 and J usage is TRBJ2-7; 8 bases align to TRBD2. J gave up 5 bases and V 6 bases, and 9 bases lay outside the gene matches. Per germline, CDR1 SNHLY and CDR2 FYNNEI. The CDR3 is 14 residues long. This CDR3 is CASRPGGRLDEQYF. CDR3 DNA sequence: TGTGCCAGCAGACCAGGCGGGAGGCTCGACGAGCAGTACTTC.

DNA for the CDR3: TGTGCCTGGACAGGGGACCCAACTAATGAAAAACTGTTTTTT. It yields the protein CAWTGDPTNEKLFF. The rearrangement joins TRBV30 to TRBJ1-4, with a possible D match to TRBD1 (6 bases). CDR3 length equals 14 residues. Germline V gene lookup returns CDR1 GTSNPN and CDR2 SVGIG (reference sequence). Trimming removed 4 bases at V and 0 bases at J, with 9 bases between.

The genes are TRBV7-9 and TRBJ2-5; D perhaps matches TRBD2 (7 bases). CDR3 size: 15 residues. Trimming pared 8 bases from V and 9 bases from J, leaving 25 bases between. The germline V gene has CDR1 SEHNR and CDR2 FQNEAQ (reference sequence). The CDR3, as DNA: TGTGCCAGCGGGTACCGGCGGGGGCGGCTTCTGGCCCAGTACTTC. This sequence encodes CASGYRRGRLLAQYF.

This clone was counted once. The V call is TRBV18, the J call TRBJ2-7; 9 bases agree with TRBD1. The CDR3 loop spans 17 amino acids. V gave up 3 bases and J gave up 4 bases; unmatched junction bases: 13. Germline V gene data show CDR1 as KGHSH and CDR2 as LQKENI. CDR3 sequence (DNA): TGTGCCAGCTCACCCAGTTCCGGGACAGGGTTCCCTTACGAGCAGTACTTC. Its translation: CASSPSSGTGFPYEQYF. The whole variable domain, filled in from reference TRBV18 and TRBJ2-7, reads NAGVMQNPRHLVRRRGQEARLRCSPMKGHSHVYWYRQLPEEGLKFMVYLQKENIIDESGMPKERFSAEFPKEGPSILRIQQVVRGDSAAYFCASSPSSGTGFPYEQYFGPGTRLTVT.

This clone was recorded a few times. Other nucleotide sequences from this sample produce the same CDR3. The J gene is TRBJ2-3, the V gene TRBV28; TRBD2 agrees at 10 bases. With 6 bases clipped from V and 5 bases from J, the junction kept 5 bases outside the gene matches. Germline V gives CDR1 MDHEN, CDR2 SYDVKM. The CDR3 contains 14 residues. DNA for the CDR3: TGTGCCAGCAGCTTAGCGGGGGGTCGAGATACGCAGTATTTT. It is translated as CASSLAGGRDTQYF.

The chain uses TRBV6-1 and TRBJ2-3; the match to TRBD1 covers 8 bases. Germline CDR1 reads MNHNS; CDR2 reads SASEGT. The CDR3 runs 16 residues. Trimming removed 1 base from V and 0 bases from J; junction bases left unmatched: 3. CDR3 protein: CASSEGWTGSTDTQYF. CDR3 sequence (DNA): TGTGCCAGCAGTGAAGGGTGGACAGGGAGCACAGATACGCAGTATTTT.

V is TRBV14 and J is TRBJ1-2; perhaps TRBD1 as D (6 bases). The length of the CDR3 is 17 residues. The germline CDR1 and CDR2 sequences are SGHDN and FVKESK. Trimming left V 0 bases short and J 4 bases short, with 18 bases between. The CDR3 DNA reads TGTGCCAGCAGCCAAGACGAGGCGCAGGGGACCGCCTATGGCTACACCTTC. Residues: CASSQDEAQGTAYGYTF.